This T cell receptor (beta chain) was recorded in a study of cytomegalovirus exposure and HLA in healthy donors. Trimming shortened V by 0 bases and J by 4 bases, and 14 bases separated the two germline ends. This CDR3 is 16 amino acids long. Germline CDR1 reads WNHNN; CDR2 reads SYGVQD (reference sequence). PCR involved 60 Vbeta and 13 Jbeta primers. Method: immunoSEQ multiplex PCR; TCRdb's copy keeps in-frame clones and lacks some. The sample contains some 140,000 clones, around 85% of which appear only once. The chain recombines TRBV10-1 with TRBJ2-3; maybe TRBD1 (5 bases). This TCR came from a woman aged 25 to 45 in good health and CMV-seropositive. Sample: PBMCs. Here the CDR3 reads CASSESPGARADTQYF. CDR3 in DNA: TGCGCCAGCAGTGAGTCCCCTGGGGCTAGGGCAGATACGCAGTATTTT.